This entry lists 28 T cell receptor beta chains sequenced from one sample in a study of T cell responses to AZD1222 COVID-19 vaccine. Measured with immunoSEQ multiplex PCR; TCRdb has only the in-frame clones, and not every one. Among 95,000 or so clones listed, approximately 91% were seen once. Sample: peripheral blood, taken on day 0 of AZD1222 vaccination. Receptors were obtained from an adult in good health.

The chain couples TRBV5-1 to TRBJ1-1; TRBD1 is a possible D gene (6 bases). This CDR3 is 13 amino acids long. Trimming cost V 0 bases and J 5 bases, with 8 bases left between them. The germline CDR1 and CDR2 sequences are SGHRS and YFSETQ. CDR3 loop: CASSLAGATEAFF. As DNA, the CDR3 is TGCGCCAGCAGCTTGGCAGGGGCAACTGAAGCTTTCTTT.

The J gene is TRBJ2-4, the V gene TRBV4-3; 9 positions agree with TRBD1. The CDR3 length is 13 residues. The J segment lost 10 bases and the V segment lost 4 bases, leaving 5 bases of the junction unmatched. Germline V lookup: CDR1 LGHNA, CDR2 YSLEER. Here the CDR3 DNA reads TGCGCCAGCAGCCCCGGGACAGGGTTAATTCAGTACTTC. This encodes CASSPGTGLIQYF.

V and J are TRBV6-5 and TRBJ2-1, with a tentative D call TRBD2 (6 bases). CDR3 size: 15 residues. Trimming removed 4 bases from V and 4 bases from J, with 14 bases in between. Germline V gives CDR1 MNHEY, CDR2 SVGAGI. CDR3 sequence: CASSSEGLIYNEQFF. The CDR3 nucleotides are TGTGCCAGCAGTTCCGAGGGACTTATATACAATGAGCAGTTCTTC.

V gene TRBV2 combines with J gene TRBJ1-3; D might be TRBD1 (5 bases). CDR1 SNHLY and CDR2 FYNNEI come from the germline V gene. This CDR3 contains 15 residues. V lost 4 bases and J lost 3, with 13 bases in between. The CDR3 sequence: CASSGPGRIGNTIYF. The CDR3 nucleotides read TGTGCCAGCAGTGGGCCAGGGAGGATTGGAAACACCATATATTTT.

The chain links TRBV9 to TRBJ1-1; no definite D call. Per the germline V gene, CDR1 is SGDLS and CDR2 is YYNGEE. The V end was cut by 4 bases, the J end by 1 base, with 11 bases between. This CDR3 is built from 14 residues. The CDR3 DNA follows: TGTGCCAGCAGCCTCACTACCTCGAACACTGAAGCTTTCTTT. It codes for CASSLTTSNTEAFF.

This clone came up a few times. This chain uses TRBV28 with TRBJ1-3, with 8 bases fitting TRBD1. The V gene end was trimmed by 6 bases and the J gene end by 2 bases; junction bases not matched to a gene: 9. Germline loops: CDR1 MDHEN, CDR2 SYDVKM. The length of the CDR3 is 16 residues. CDR3 DNA sequence: TGTGCCAGCAGGGAAGGACAGGGAGGACCTGGAAACACCATATATTTT. This sequence encodes CASREGQGGPGNTIYF.

This clone was picked up one time. The chain is built from TRBV6-1 and TRBJ2-6; D remains ambiguous. Germline loops: CDR1 MNHNS, CDR2 SASEGT. The CDR3 is 16 amino acids. Trimming stripped 2 bases from V and 0 bases from J, with 8 bases between. This chain's CDR3 is CASSEIALSGANVLTF. CDR3 sequence (DNA): TGTGCCAGCAGTGAAATTGCGCTCTCTGGGGCCAACGTCCTGACTTTC.

V and J are TRBV7-3 and TRBJ1-1, with D uncertain. This CDR3 contains 12 residues. Trimming took off 1 base at V and 7 bases at J, with 7 bases between the two ends. Germline V CDR1 and CDR2: SGHTA, FQGTGA. The CDR3 is CASSLRGGEAFF. The CDR3 DNA is TGTGCCAGCAGCTTAAGAGGTGGTGAAGCTTTCTTT.

This clone was counted a single time. In nucleotides, the CDR3 is TGTGCCAGCAGCCCCTGGACAGGGAATGAAAAACTGTTTTTT. Its translation is CASSPWTGNEKLFF. V usage is TRBV3-1 (or the pseudogene TRBV3-2) and J usage is TRBJ1-4; 8 bases fit TRBD1. Germline V gene lookup returns CDR1 LGHDT and CDR2 YNNKEL (reference sequence). The CDR3 length is 14 residues. The V segment lost 4 bases and the J segment 5 bases; nucleotides outside the gene matches: 3.

The CDR3 DNA follows: TGTGCCAGCAGCTTAGATCGGGACGCGCGCTATGGCTACACCTTC. This sequence encodes CASSLDRDARYGYTF. V is TRBV7-2 and J is TRBJ1-2; D may be TRBD1 (5 bases). The germline V and J ends were trimmed by 1 base and 4 bases, with 13 bases remaining between them. CDR3 length equals 15 residues. Germline V gene lookup returns CDR1 SGHTA and CDR2 FQGNSA. Drawing the rest from reference TRBV7-2 and TRBJ1-2, the complete variable domain is GAGVSQSPSNKVTEKGKDVELRCDPISGHTALYWYRQSLGQGLEFLIYFQGNSAPDKSGLPSDRFSAERTGGSVSTLTIQRTQQEDSAVYLCASSLDRDARYGYTFGSGTRLTVV.

The rearrangement uses TRBV28 and TRBJ1-2; no reliable D call. The CDR3 sequence is 12 residues long. Deletions cut 4 bases from V and 8 bases from J, with 11 bases between. Looked up from germline, CDR1 is MDHEN and CDR2 is SYDVKM. CDR3 in amino acids: CASSSPKSGYTF. The CDR3 nucleotides read TGTGCCAGCAGTTCCCCTAAGTCGGGCTACACCTTC.

V usage is TRBV30 and J usage is TRBJ1-4, with no clear D. This CDR3 is built from 15 residues. V was cut by 2 bases and J by 0 bases, with 10 bases left in between. Per germline, CDR1 GTSNPN and CDR2 SVGIG (reference sequence). CDR3 sequence (DNA): TGTGCCTGGAGTTACGGATGGGCAACTAATGAAAAACTGTTTTTT. It is translated as CAWSYGWATNEKLFF.

This clone has more than one count but fewer than ten. The rearrangement links TRBV9 to TRBJ2-1, with D hard to call. Per the germline V gene, CDR1 is SGDLS and CDR2 is YYNGEE. The CDR3 contains 14 residues. V lost 0 bases and J 3 bases, leaving 7 bases between the germline ends. The CDR3, as DNA: TGTGCCAGCAGCGTAGCTTACGGCTACAATGAGCAGTTCTTC. Residues: CASSVAYGYNEQFF.

This clone was detected only once. V gene TRBV15 combines with J gene TRBJ2-3; D unclear. The CDR3 is 15 amino acids. Trimming left V 8 bases short and J 0 bases short, with 15 bases between. Germline V CDR1 and CDR2: LNHNV, YYDKDF (reference sequence). The CDR3 sequence: CATANFRASTDTQYF. CDR3 nucleotides: TGTGCCACCGCCAACTTTAGGGCTAGCACAGATACGCAGTATTTT.

CDR3 in amino acids: CASSYSSFRSAFF. DNA of the CDR3: TGTGCCAGCAGTTACTCGAGTTTTCGTTCGGCTTTCTTT. V and J are TRBV6-2 or TRBV6-3 and TRBJ1-1; no definite D call. The V end lost 0 bases, the J end lost 11 bases, and 13 bases lay between the germline ends. This CDR3 is 13 amino acids long. Germline V gene lookup returns CDR1 MNHEY and CDR2 SVGEGT.

The rearrangement joins TRBV3-1 (or the pseudogene TRBV3-2) to TRBJ2-5, with 13 bases fitting TRBD2. The CDR3 extends over 14 amino acids. The germline CDR1 and CDR2 sequences are LGHDT and YNNKEL (reference sequence). V lost 6 bases and J lost 5; bases outside the gene matches: 3. The DNA of the CDR3 is TGTGCCAGCAGTACTAGCGGGGGGGAGGAGACCCAGTACTTC. It codes for CASSTSGGEETQYF.

The CDR3 reads CASLDPDEKLFF. For the CDR3, the DNA is TGTGCCAGTTTGGACCCTGATGAAAAACTGTTTTTT. The chain employs TRBV7-9 and TRBJ1-4; D is uncertain. The CDR3 length is 12 residues. CDR1 SEHNR and CDR2 FQNEAQ come from the germline V gene (reference sequence). Trimming removed 9 bases at V and 6 bases at J, with 11 bases between.

The chain uses TRBV28 and TRBJ1-2; 11 positions agree with TRBD1. The CDR3 loop spans 17 amino acids. Germline lookup yields CDR1 MDHEN and CDR2 SYDVKM. V lost 5 bases, J lost 0 bases, and 8 bases stayed unmatched. The CDR3 loop is CASSLGQGATSNYGYTF. CDR3 coding DNA: TGTGCCAGCAGTCTTGGACAGGGGGCGACCTCTAACTATGGCTACACCTTC.

V usage is TRBV19 and J usage is TRBJ1-2, with 7 bases matching TRBD1. With 5 bases clipped from V and 4 bases from J, the junction kept 10 bases outside the gene matches. CDR1 and CDR2 from the germline V gene are LNHDA and SQIVND (reference sequence). This CDR3 is 15 amino acids long. The CDR3 region has the DNA TGTGCCAGTAGTGCCACGGGACAGATCCTCTATGGCTACACCTTC. Translated, it gives CASSATGQILYGYTF.

This clone has only one observation. The chain uses TRBV28 and TRBJ1-1; D is unclear. The CDR3 contains 12 residues. Germline CDR1 and CDR2: MDHEN and SYDVKM. Trimming left V 2 bases short and J 10 bases short, with 11 bases between. CDR3 in DNA: TGTGCCAGCAGTTTACGAGGTCGGGGAGCTTTCTTT. Residues: CASSLRGRGAFF.

The chain is built from TRBV27 and TRBJ2-5, with 8 bases identical to TRBD1. V trimming: 4 bases; J trimming: 1 base; junction bases outside the gene matches: 2. CDR3 size: 14 residues. Germline lookup yields CDR1 MNHEY and CDR2 SMNVEV (reference sequence). The CDR3: CASSSQGVQETQYF. The CDR3 coding sequence is TGTGCCAGCAGTTCACAGGGGGTCCAAGAGACCCAGTACTTC.

The CDR3 DNA sequence: TGTGCCAGCAGTTACTATACAGGGACAGCTAATGAAAAACTGTTTTTT. It is translated as CASSYYTGTANEKLFF. The V and J genes are TRBV6-5 and TRBJ1-4, with 7 bases fitting TRBD1. CDR3 length: 16 residues. After removal of 1 base from V and 3 bases from J, the junction contained 5 bases not matched to a gene. CDR1 and CDR2 (germline): MNHEY, SVGAGI.

This clone was seen a few times. J is TRBJ2-7 and V is TRBV30, with TRBD1 identical over 7 bases. The CDR3 is 12 amino acids. Germline assignment: CDR1 GTSNPN and CDR2 SVGIG (reference sequence). The J segment lost 0 bases and the V segment lost 7 bases, leaving 3 bases of the junction unmatched. CDR3 loop: CALDRDSYEQYF. As DNA, the CDR3 is TGTGCCTTAGACAGGGACTCCTACGAGCAGTACTTC.

V is TRBV4-1 and J is TRBJ1-1; perhaps TRBD1 as D (6 bases). The CDR3 loop spans 14 amino acids. Germline CDR1 and CDR2: MGHRA and YSYEKL. The germline V and J ends were trimmed by 1 base and 5 bases, with 11 bases remaining between them. The chain's CDR3 is CASSQGGRGTEAFF. DNA of the CDR3: TGCGCCAGCAGCCAAGGGGGAAGGGGGACTGAAGCTTTCTTT.

This chain's CDR3 is CASSSLHSDSGTDTQYF. The CDR3, as DNA: TGTGCCAGCAGTTCCCTACACTCCGACTCAGGCACAGATACGCAGTATTTT. The chain employs TRBV27 and TRBJ2-3; no reliable D call. The germline CDR1 and CDR2 sequences are MNHEY and SMNVEV (reference sequence). V lost 4 bases and J 1 base, leaving 18 bases between the germline ends. The CDR3 extends over 17 amino acids.

The CDR3 here is CASTNSPLHF. The CDR3 nucleotides read TGCGCCAGCACTAATTCACCCCTCCACTTT. The V gene is TRBV10-1, the J gene TRBJ1-6, with D uncertain. The germline V gene has CDR1 WNHNN and CDR2 SYGVQD (reference sequence). V was cut by 7 bases and J by 6 bases, with 1 base left in between. CDR3 length: 10 amino acids.

V and J are TRBV5-1 and TRBJ2-7, with D hard to call. Germline values: CDR1 SGHRS, CDR2 YFSETQ. The V gene lost 0 bases and the J gene lost 2 bases, with 9 bases spanning the gap. CDR3 size: 14 residues. Written as DNA, the CDR3 is TGCGCCAGCAGCTTGGGGCAGGCTACCTACGAGCAGTACTTC. Protein sequence: CASSLGQATYEQYF. The full variable domain, completed using reference TRBV5-1 and TRBJ2-7, is KAGVTQTPRYLIKTRGQQVTLSCSPISGHRSVSWYQQTPGQGLQFLFEYFSETQRNKGNFPGRFSGRQFSNSRSEMNVSTLELGDSALYLCASSLGQATYEQYFGPGTRLTVT.

The rearrangement joins TRBV6-5 to TRBJ1-6; D is ambiguous. CDR1 is MNHEY and CDR2 is SVGAGI in the germline V gene. V lost 8 bases to trimming and J lost 9 bases, with 14 bases between them. The CDR3 is made up of 13 amino acids. DNA of the CDR3: TGTGCCAGCCTGGTCGGGGTCACTTCACCCCTCCACTTT. Its translation: CASLVGVTSPLHF.